This T cell receptor (beta chain) originates from a study of shared clonotypes between healthy human individuals. Study details: Three plates each covered CD4 naive and memory; CD8 naive two, CD8 memory one.

Deep-level assay runs were performed. Assay: immunoSEQ multiplex PCR; the TCRdb copy retains only in-frame clones and omits some. The sample lists under 2,000,000 clones, about 95% occurring once. This clone was observed once. Its specificity is unknown. CDR1 is MNHNS, CDR2 SASEGT, per germline. This CDR3 spans 12 amino acids. Trimming pared 6 bases from V and 7 bases from J, leaving 10 bases between. Findings and caveats of the study: Sorted-subset sequencing, rarefaction showed, was incomplete despite large depth. It was the non-shared clonotypes that had lower generation probabilities than clonotypes shared by all four donors.

CD45RO-negative cells were positively selected for CCR7, leaving out terminally differentiated effector memory CD45RA+ cells. This receptor was obtained from a man in his late teens or twenties in good health. The sequencing sample was made of naive CD8+ T cells sorted from blood. V is TRBV6-1 and J is TRBJ2-1; D ambiguous. This CDR3 is CASRPQRNEQFF. CDR3 in DNA: TGTGCCAGCAGGCCCCAACGGAATGAGCAGTTCTTC.